The 30 T cell receptor delta chains reported below all come from one sample, sequenced in a study of Vδ1+ human thymocytes. Extracted RNA was reverse transcribed into cDNA. CDR3 amplicons came from multiplex PCR with pooled V-gene forward and constant-region reverse primers. TCRdb repeated clone calling on the multiplex PCR reads with CATT. The sample holds some 25,000 delta-chain clones, under 8.5% seen once. Their antigens remain unidentified. Notes on the study in general: In the thymus, TRG and TRD repertoires looked highly polyclonal with Gaussian CDR3 lengths.

Input material: Vdelta1+ gamma-delta thymocytes from the thymus. Subset specified: FACS-sorted CD3+ TCRalphabeta- TCRVdelta1+ TCRVdelta2- thymocytes. Receptor source: a girl under three years old who had congenital heart surgery.

The chain employs TRDV1 and TRDJ1; 10 bases map to TRDD3. The germline gives CDR1 TSWWSYY, CDR2 QGS. J was trimmed by 0 bases and V by 2 bases; bases with no gene match: 21. This CDR3 region has 22 residues. CDR3 region: CALGEIRPSNNLGDTNTDKLIF. As DNA, the CDR3 is TGTGCTCTTGGGGAAATTAGGCCTTCTAATAATTTGGGGGATACTAACACCGATAAACTCATCTTT.

This clone was counted a few times. The chain recombines TRDV1 with TRDJ1, with D possibly matching TRDD3 (7 bases). The CDR3 totals 21 residues. V was shortened by 4 bases and J by 4 bases, with 34 bases between the two germline ends. Germline V gene lookup returns CDR1 TSWWSYY and CDR2 QGS. DNA for the CDR3: TGTGCTCTTGGGGTTGGCCTTCCACCTTGTAGGCCAACTGGGGACTTCGATAAACTCATCTTT. Its protein is CALGVGLPPCRPTGDFDKLIF.

The table lists this clone with a few counts. At the DNA level, this CDR3 is encoded by other sequences in the same sample as well. The genes are TRDV1 and TRDJ1; no reliable D call. Germline V lookup: CDR1 TSWWSYY, CDR2 QGS. V was clipped by 5 bases and J by 0 bases, with 10 bases between them. The length of the CDR3 is 14 residues. CDR3 in amino acids: CALGSSSYTDKLIF. CDR3 nucleotide sequence: TGTGCTCTTGGGTCCTCCTCCTACACCGATAAACTCATCTTT.

V is TRDV1 and J is TRDJ1, with a tentative D call TRDD3 (5 bases). Trimming removed 11 bases at V and 7 bases at J, with 8 bases between. Germline V lookup: CDR1 TSWWSYY, CDR2 QGS. CDR3 length equals 9 residues. The CDR3 is CAGGLKLIF. The CDR3 DNA reads as TGTGCTGGGGGCCTTAAACTCATCTTT.

This clone was seen only a few times. This chain connects TRDV1 to TRDJ1, with 8 bases aligning to TRDD3. The V segment lost 2 bases and the J segment 0 bases; nucleotides outside the gene matches: 8. The CDR3 consists of 17 residues. Germline-derived CDR1 and CDR2 are TSWWSYY and QGS. CDR3 nucleotides: TGTGCTCTTGGGGAAGAGGTCTGGGGGAGATACACCGATAAACTCATCTTT. Translating gives CALGEEVWGRYTDKLIF.

V is TRDV1 and J is TRDJ1, with 7 bases identical to TRDD3. Germline loops: CDR1 TSWWSYY, CDR2 QGS. V was pared by 0 bases and J by 4 bases, with 11 bases of the junction left unmatched. The CDR3 sequence is 17 residues long. DNA for the CDR3: TGTGCTCTTGGGGAACTTGGTTTATGGGGGAATGGCGATAAACTCATCTTT. It specifies CALGELGLWGNGDKLIF.

This clone occurred a few times. This chain uses TRDV1 with TRDJ1; no definite D call. CDR1 is TSWWSYY and CDR2 is QGS in the germline V gene. V was pared by 5 bases and J by 2 bases, with 12 bases between. The CDR3 runs to 14 residues. The CDR3 is CALGNRIPTDKLIF. DNA of the CDR3: TGTGCTCTTGGGAACCGAATCCCAACCGATAAACTCATCTTT.

V gene TRDV1 combines with J gene TRDJ1, with 7 bases fitting TRDD2. The germline gives CDR1 TSWWSYY, CDR2 QGS. V lost 3 bases to trimming and J lost 4 bases; unmatched junction nucleotides: 14. The CDR3 consists of 17 residues. CDR3 amino acids: CALGDPSFPLPCDKLIF. The CDR3 DNA reads as TGTGCTCTTGGGGACCCTTCCTTCCCCTTACCCTGCGATAAACTCATCTTT.

This sequence joins TRDV1 and TRDJ1; 8 nucleotides line up with TRDD3. Per germline, CDR1 TSWWSYY and CDR2 QGS. V lost 5 bases, J lost 0 bases, and 14 bases stayed unmatched. CDR3 length: 18 amino acids. CDR3 nucleotide sequence: TGTGCTCTTGGGCTCTCGCCTCGCTGGGGGAGGTACACCGATAAACTCATCTTT. It is translated as CALGLSPRWGRYTDKLIF.

This clone was detected only a few times. This chain connects TRDV1 to TRDJ1, with 9 bases matching TRDD3. Germline V lookup: CDR1 TSWWSYY, CDR2 QGS. This CDR3 is built from 17 residues. The ends lost 0 bases at V and 11 bases at J; junction bases unmatched: 16. The CDR3 loop reads CALGELPTYAGGLGLIF. The CDR3 nucleotides read TGTGCTCTTGGGGAACTTCCTACGTACGCTGGGGGATTAGGGCTCATCTTT.

The chain recombines TRDV1 with TRDJ1; D is perhaps TRDD3 (6 bases). Trimming left V 4 bases short and J 1 base short, with 22 bases between. The V gene's germline CDR1 is TSWWSYY and CDR2 QGS. The length of the CDR3 is 18 residues. The CDR3 DNA is TGTGCTCTTGGGGCTCTAGTGGGGGGTACTGGTACCACCGATAAACTCATCTTT. It specifies CALGALVGGTGTTDKLIF.

The chain joins TRDV1 to TRDJ1; no firm D call. V lost 2 bases and J lost 10, with 20 bases in between. In germline, CDR1 is TSWWSYY, CDR2 QGS. The CDR3 is 15 residues long. CDR3 residues: CALGESTFGSAPLIF. The CDR3, as DNA: TGTGCTCTTGGGGAATCTACGTTTGGTTCTGCACCACTCATCTTT.

In this sample, this clone turned up a few times. The chain has TRDV1 and TRDJ1, with TRDD3 matching 11 bases. The V and J ends lost 3 bases and 0 bases, in that order; junction bases with no gene match: 21. The germline V gene has CDR1 TSWWSYY and CDR2 QGS. CDR3 length equals 22 residues. CDR3 region: CALGEAFLPMGGGYGDTDKLIF. The CDR3 DNA reads TGTGCTCTTGGGGAGGCCTTCCTACCCATGGGTGGGGGATACGGCGACACCGATAAACTCATCTTT.

This clone was seen only a few times. V and J are TRDV1 and TRDJ1; 9 nucleotides agree with TRDD3. The germline V gene has CDR1 TSWWSYY and CDR2 QGS. This CDR3 spans 21 amino acids. V gave up 2 bases and J gave up 0 bases; unmatched junction bases: 19. The CDR3 sequence: CALGEGRSSIYWGKYTDKLIF. The CDR3 DNA sequence: TGTGCTCTTGGGGAAGGTCGTTCTTCCATTTACTGGGGGAAGTACACCGATAAACTCATCTTT.

This clone was seen more than once but under ten times. The chain recombines TRDV1 with TRDJ1; TRDD3 matches at 9 bases. The V gene end was trimmed by 0 bases and the J gene end by 0 bases; junction bases not matched to a gene: 26. The CDR3 covers 24 residues. Germline V gene lookup returns CDR1 TSWWSYY and CDR2 QGS. CDR3 nucleotide sequence: TGTGCTCTTGGGGAACTTTATCGTTACCTATCTGGGGGATTTATGAGGCAGTACACCGATAAACTCATCTTT. It encodes CALGELYRYLSGGFMRQYTDKLIF.

The genes are TRDV1 and TRDJ1; no firm D call. The CDR3 is made up of 19 amino acids. Germline-derived CDR1 and CDR2 are TSWWSYY and QGS. The germline V and J ends were trimmed by 3 bases and 0 bases, with 23 bases remaining between them. The CDR3 reads CALGDRPVRPGSYTDKLIF. The CDR3 nucleotides are TGTGCTCTTGGGGACCGCCCTGTAAGACCCGGGTCGTACACCGATAAACTCATCTTT.

A few counts support this clone. The chain recombines TRDV1 with TRDJ1, with 9 bases aligning to TRDD3. V was clipped by 5 bases and J by 3 bases; unmatched bases: 10. Germline CDR1 TSWWSYY, CDR2 QGS. The CDR3 is 16 residues long. The CDR3 loop is CALGKTGIRGADKLIF. The CDR3 region has the DNA TGTGCTCTTGGGAAAACGGGGATACGAGGGGCCGATAAACTCATCTTT.

As to this clone: Distinct nucleotide sequences in the sample also encode this CDR3. This chain links TRDV1 with TRDJ1, with 13 nucleotides matching TRDD3. V dropped 0 bases and J dropped 9; count of bases not matched to a gene: 16. Germline values: CDR1 TSWWSYY, CDR2 QGS. The CDR3 length is 19 residues. As DNA, the CDR3 is TGTGCTCTTGGGGAACTCAAGCTCCGCGAGTTACTGGGGGATACGGAACTCATCTTT. Translation: CALGELKLRELLGDTELIF.

J is TRDJ1 and V is TRDV1; D is perhaps TRDD2 (5 bases). The V end lost 1 base, the J end lost 1 base, and 19 bases lay between the germline ends. Germline CDR1 TSWWSYY, CDR2 QGS. The CDR3 has 18 amino acids. CDR3 nucleotide sequence: TGTGCTCTTGGGGAACCATCCCCTCCTTCGGGACTCACCGATAAACTCATCTTT. Translation gives CALGEPSPPSGLTDKLIF.

Only a few counts were recorded for this clone. J is TRDJ1 and V is TRDV1; 12 bases fit TRDD3. The V gene end was trimmed by 5 bases and the J gene end by 3 bases; junction bases not matched to a gene: 10. The germline V gene encodes CDR1 TSWWSYY and CDR2 QGS. The CDR3 has 17 residues. The CDR3 here is CALGITGTGGYPDKLIF. CDR3 DNA sequence: TGTGCTCTTGGGATTACGGGTACTGGGGGATACCCCGATAAACTCATCTTT.

V gene TRDV1 combines with J gene TRDJ1; no clear D gene. Trimming shortened V by 2 bases and J by 0 bases, and 13 bases separated the two germline ends. The CDR3 is made up of 16 amino acids. Germline V gives CDR1 TSWWSYY, CDR2 QGS. This CDR3 reads CALGENRAEYTDKLIF. CDR3 coding DNA: TGTGCTCTTGGGGAAAATCGGGCCGAGTACACCGATAAACTCATCTTT.

The V and J genes are TRDV1 and TRDJ1; maybe TRDD3 (5 bases). The CDR3 extends over 16 amino acids. Germline CDR1 is TSWWSYY and CDR2 is QGS. Trimming removed 1 base from V and 4 bases from J, with 16 bases in between. The CDR3 DNA follows: TGTGCTCTTGGGGAACAGGAACAGCGAGGGGGCGATAAACTCATCTTT. Its translation is CALGEQEQRGGDKLIF.

This clone was seen a handful of times. V is TRDV1 and J is TRDJ1; 9 bases line up with TRDD2. The V gene end was trimmed by 3 bases and the J gene end by 10 bases; junction bases not matched to a gene: 21. This CDR3 has 18 residues. Germline loops: CDR1 TSWWSYY, CDR2 QGS. CDR3 in DNA: TGTGCTCTTGGGGACCTTCCTTCCTACGTTTGGGGGTCGCAGGGACTCATCTTT. Amino acids: CALGDLPSYVWGSQGLIF.

The V and J genes are TRDV1 and TRDJ1; 7 nucleotides align to TRDD3. Germline loops: CDR1 TSWWSYY, CDR2 QGS. Trimming cost V 4 bases and J 0 bases; bases outside gene matches: 23. This CDR3 has 21 amino acids. In DNA, the CDR3 is TGTGCTCTTGGGGTCGATTTAGGGACCGAATTTTACTGGGGAGACACCGATAAACTCATCTTT. The encoded protein is CALGVDLGTEFYWGDTDKLIF.

This chain uses TRDV1 with TRDJ1; D might be TRDD2 (5 bases). This CDR3 spans 22 amino acids. The V end lost 3 bases, the J end lost 0 bases, and 32 bases lay between the germline ends. The germline CDR1 and CDR2 sequences are TSWWSYY and QGS. CDR3 sequence reads: CALGDSLPPTVRGLNDTDKLIF. The CDR3 DNA sequence: TGTGCTCTTGGGGATTCCCTCCCACCTACGGTACGCGGTCTGAATGACACCGATAAACTCATCTTT.

This chain connects TRDV1 to TRDJ1, with 8 positions matching TRDD3. The germline gives CDR1 TSWWSYY, CDR2 QGS. The V gene end was trimmed by 3 bases and the J gene end by 0 bases; junction bases not matched to a gene: 18. The CDR3 contains 20 residues. For the CDR3, the DNA is TGTGCTCTTGGGGACACCACAAATTCTCGTGGTGGGGGATACACCGATAAACTCATCTTT. This translates into CALGDTTNSRGGGYTDKLIF.

This clone has more than one count but fewer than ten. The chain uses TRDV1 and TRDJ1; 11 bases align to TRDD3. Unmatched junction bases numbered 23, after V lost 2 bases and J lost 0 bases. Looked up from germline, CDR1 is TSWWSYY and CDR2 is QGS. The CDR3 length is 23 residues. CDR3 protein: CALGENDPYWGIVGHKYTDKLIF. DNA for the CDR3: TGTGCTCTTGGGGAAAATGATCCCTACTGGGGGATAGTGGGCCACAAGTACACCGATAAACTCATCTTT.

The V call is TRDV1, the J call TRDJ1, with D possibly being TRDD3 (6 bases). V lost 3 bases and J 0 bases, leaving 23 bases between the germline ends. The CDR3 runs to 19 residues. Germline V gene lookup returns CDR1 TSWWSYY and CDR2 QGS. CDR3 region: CALGDPAWGLGRDTDKLIF. The CDR3 region has the DNA TGTGCTCTTGGGGACCCCGCCTGGGGATTAGGGAGGGACACCGATAAACTCATCTTT.

This clone was seen a handful of times. The genes are TRDV1 and TRDJ1, with TRDD3 matching 12 bases. Germline values: CDR1 TSWWSYY, CDR2 QGS. The CDR3 has 20 amino acids. The junction had 17 bases not matched to a gene; V was cut back by 6 bases and J by 0 bases. The CDR3 bases are TGTGCTCTTGGACCAAAGTGGCGTATACTGGGGGATACCCACACCGATAAACTCATCTTT. It encodes CALGPKWRILGDTHTDKLIF.

This chain connects TRDV1 to TRDJ1, with TRDD2 matching 7 bases. V was clipped by 3 bases and J by 0 bases; unmatched bases: 22. CDR3 length: 21 residues. The germline CDR1 and CDR2 sequences are TSWWSYY and QGS. The CDR3 DNA follows: TGTGCTCTTGGGGACTACACCCGACTTTTCCTACGTGAGGGGTACACCGATAAACTCATCTTT. Amino acids: CALGDYTRLFLREGYTDKLIF.